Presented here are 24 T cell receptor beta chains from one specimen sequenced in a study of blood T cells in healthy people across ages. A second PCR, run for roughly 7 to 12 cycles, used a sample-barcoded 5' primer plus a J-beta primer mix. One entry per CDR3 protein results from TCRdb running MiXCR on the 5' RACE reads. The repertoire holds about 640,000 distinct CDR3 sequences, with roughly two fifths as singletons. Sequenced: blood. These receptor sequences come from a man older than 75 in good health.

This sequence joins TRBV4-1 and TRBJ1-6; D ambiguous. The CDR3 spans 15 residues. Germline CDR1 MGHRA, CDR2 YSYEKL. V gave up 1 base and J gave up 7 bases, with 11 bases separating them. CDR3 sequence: CASSQGTVANSPLHF. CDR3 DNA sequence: TGCGCCAGCAGCCAAGGGACGGTAGCCAATTCACCCCTCCACTTT.

The CDR3 DNA is TGCAGCGTTGAACACCTGGGGCAGGGGGTAGGTACGCAGTATTTT. This encodes CSVEHLGQGVGTQYF. The chain uses TRBV29-1 and TRBJ2-3, with TRBD1 matching over 7 bases. This CDR3 is 15 amino acids long. Germline V gene data show CDR1 as SQVTM and CDR2 as ANQGSEA. V gave up 2 bases and J gave up 8 bases; unmatched junction bases: 13.

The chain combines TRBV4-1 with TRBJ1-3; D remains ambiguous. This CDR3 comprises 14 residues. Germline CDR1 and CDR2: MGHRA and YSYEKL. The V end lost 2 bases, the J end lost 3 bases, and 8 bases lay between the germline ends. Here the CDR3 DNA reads TGCGCCAGCAGCCAATGGGATGGTGGAAACACCATATATTTT. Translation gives CASSQWDGGNTIYF.

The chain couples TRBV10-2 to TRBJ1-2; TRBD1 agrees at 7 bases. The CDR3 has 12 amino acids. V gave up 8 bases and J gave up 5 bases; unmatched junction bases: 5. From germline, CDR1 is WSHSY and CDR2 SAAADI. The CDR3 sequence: CASGEGAYGYTF. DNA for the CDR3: TGCGCCAGCGGAGAGGGGGCATATGGCTACACCTTC.

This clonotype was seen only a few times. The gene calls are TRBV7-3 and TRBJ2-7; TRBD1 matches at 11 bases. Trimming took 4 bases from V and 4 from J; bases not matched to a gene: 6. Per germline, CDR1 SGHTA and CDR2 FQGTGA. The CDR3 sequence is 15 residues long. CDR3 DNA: TGTGCCAGCAGCTACGGACAGGGGGCCCCTTACGAGCAGTACTTC. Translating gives CASSYGQGAPYEQYF. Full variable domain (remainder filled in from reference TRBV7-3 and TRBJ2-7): GAGVSQTPSNKVTEKGKYVELRCDPISGHTALYWYRQSLGQGPEFLIYFQGTGAADDSGLPNDRFFAVRPEGSVSTLKIQRTERGDSAVYLCASSYGQGAPYEQYFGPGTRLTVT.

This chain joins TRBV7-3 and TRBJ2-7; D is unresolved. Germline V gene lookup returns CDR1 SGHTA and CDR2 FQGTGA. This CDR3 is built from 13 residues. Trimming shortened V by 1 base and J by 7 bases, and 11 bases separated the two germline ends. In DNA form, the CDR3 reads TGTGCCAGCAGCTTAATGGCCCTTGGTGAGCAGTACTTC. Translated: CASSLMALGEQYF.

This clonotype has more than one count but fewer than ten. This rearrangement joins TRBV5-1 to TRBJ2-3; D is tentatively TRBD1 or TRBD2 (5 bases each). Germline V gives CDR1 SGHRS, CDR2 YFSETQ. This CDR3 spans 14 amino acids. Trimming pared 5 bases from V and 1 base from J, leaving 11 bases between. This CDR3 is CASRGTAGTDTQYF. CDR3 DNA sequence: TGCGCCAGCAGGGGGACGGCAGGCACAGATACGCAGTATTTT.

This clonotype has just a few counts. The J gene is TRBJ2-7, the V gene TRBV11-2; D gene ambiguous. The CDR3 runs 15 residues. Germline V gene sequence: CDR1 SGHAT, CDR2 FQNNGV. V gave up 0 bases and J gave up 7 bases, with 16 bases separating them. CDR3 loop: CASSLDHAALGEQYF. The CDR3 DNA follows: TGTGCCAGCAGCTTAGATCACGCAGCACTTGGGGAGCAGTACTTC. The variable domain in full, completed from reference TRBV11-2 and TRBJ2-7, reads EAGVAQSPRYKIIEKRQSVAFWCNPISGHATLYWYQQILGQGPKLLIQFQNNGVVDDSQLPKDRFSAERLKGVDSTLKIQPAKLEDSAVYLCASSLDHAALGEQYFGPGTRLTVT.

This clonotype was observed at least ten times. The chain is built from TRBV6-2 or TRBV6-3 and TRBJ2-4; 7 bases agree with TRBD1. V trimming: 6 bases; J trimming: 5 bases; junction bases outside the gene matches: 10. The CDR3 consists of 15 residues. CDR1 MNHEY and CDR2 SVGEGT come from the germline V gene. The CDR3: CASSRTGAGENIQYF. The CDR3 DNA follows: TGTGCCAGCAGCCGAACAGGGGCTGGAGAAAACATTCAGTACTTC.

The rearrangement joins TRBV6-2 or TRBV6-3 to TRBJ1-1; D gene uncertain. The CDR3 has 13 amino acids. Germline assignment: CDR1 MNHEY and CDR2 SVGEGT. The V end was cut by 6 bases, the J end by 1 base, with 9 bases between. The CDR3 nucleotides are TGTGCCAGCAGCCAATATCAGAACACTGAAGCTTTCTTT. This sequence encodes CASSQYQNTEAFF.

The CDR3 loop is CASSARRGEKLFF. As DNA, the CDR3 is TGTGCCAGCAGCGCACGGAGGGGCGAAAAACTGTTTTTT. The chain employs TRBV7-2 and TRBJ1-4, with D maybe TRBD1 (5 bases). Germline CDR1 is SGHTA and CDR2 is FQGNSA. The V gene lost 5 bases and the J gene lost 8 bases, with 12 bases spanning the gap. CDR3 length: 13 amino acids.

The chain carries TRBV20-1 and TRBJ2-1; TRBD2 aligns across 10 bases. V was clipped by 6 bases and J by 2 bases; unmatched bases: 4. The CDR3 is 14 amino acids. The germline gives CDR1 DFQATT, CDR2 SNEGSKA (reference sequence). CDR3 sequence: CSALSGRTYNEQFF. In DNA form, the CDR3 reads TGCAGTGCCCTTAGCGGGAGGACCTACAATGAGCAGTTCTTC.

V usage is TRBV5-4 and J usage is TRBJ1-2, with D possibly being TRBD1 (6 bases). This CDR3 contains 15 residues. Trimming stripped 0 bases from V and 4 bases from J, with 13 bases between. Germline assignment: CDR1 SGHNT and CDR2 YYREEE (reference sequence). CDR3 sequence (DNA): TGTGCCAGCAGCTTGGAGGGCAGGGGAGTCTATGGCTACACCTTC. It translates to CASSLEGRGVYGYTF.

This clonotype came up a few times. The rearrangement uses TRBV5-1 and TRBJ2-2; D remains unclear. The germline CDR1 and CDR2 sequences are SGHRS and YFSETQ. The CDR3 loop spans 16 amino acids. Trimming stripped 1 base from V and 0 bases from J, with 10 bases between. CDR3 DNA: TGCGCCAGCAGCTTGAACTCGCGGACGAACACCGGGGAGCTGTTTTTT. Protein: CASSLNSRTNTGELFF.

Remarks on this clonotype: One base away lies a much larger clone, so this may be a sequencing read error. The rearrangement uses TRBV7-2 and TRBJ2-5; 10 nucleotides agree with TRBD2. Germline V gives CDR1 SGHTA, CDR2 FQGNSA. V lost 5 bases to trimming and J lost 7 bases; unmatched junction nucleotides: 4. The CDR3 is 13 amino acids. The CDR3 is CASSVEREGTQYF. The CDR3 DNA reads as TGTGCCAGCAGCGTAGAGCGGGAGGGGACCCAGTACTTC.

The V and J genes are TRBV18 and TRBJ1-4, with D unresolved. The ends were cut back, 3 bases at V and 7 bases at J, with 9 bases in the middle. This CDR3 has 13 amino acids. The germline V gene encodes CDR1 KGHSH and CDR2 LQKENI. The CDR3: CASSPGLGEKLFF. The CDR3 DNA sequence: TGTGCCAGCTCACCGGGATTGGGTGAAAAACTGTTTTTT.

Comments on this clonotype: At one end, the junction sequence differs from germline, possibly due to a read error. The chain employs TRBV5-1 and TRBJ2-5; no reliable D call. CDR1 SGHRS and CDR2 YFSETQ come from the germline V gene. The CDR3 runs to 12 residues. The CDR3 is CASGLGQETQYF. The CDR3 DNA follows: TGCGCCAGCGGCTTGGGCCAAGAGACCCAGTACTTC. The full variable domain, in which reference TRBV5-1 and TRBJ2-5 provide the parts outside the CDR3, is KAGVTQTPRYLIKTRGQQVTLSCSPISGHRSVSWYQQTPGQGLQFLFEYFSETQRNKGNFPGRFSGRQFSNSRSEMNVSTLELGDSALYLCASGLGQETQYFGPGTRLLVL.

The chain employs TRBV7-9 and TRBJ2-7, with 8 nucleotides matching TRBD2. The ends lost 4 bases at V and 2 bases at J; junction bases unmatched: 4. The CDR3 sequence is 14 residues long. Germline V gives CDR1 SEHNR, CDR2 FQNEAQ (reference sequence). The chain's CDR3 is CASSSERGPYEQYF. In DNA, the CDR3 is TGTGCCAGCAGCTCCGAGCGGGGGCCCTACGAGCAGTACTTC. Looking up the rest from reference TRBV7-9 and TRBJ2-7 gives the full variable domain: DTGVSQNPRHKITKRGQNVTFRCDPISEHNRLYWYRQTLGQGPEFLTYFQNEAQLEKSRLLSDRFSAERPKGSFSTLEIQRTEQGDSAMYLCASSSERGPYEQYFGPGTRLTVT.

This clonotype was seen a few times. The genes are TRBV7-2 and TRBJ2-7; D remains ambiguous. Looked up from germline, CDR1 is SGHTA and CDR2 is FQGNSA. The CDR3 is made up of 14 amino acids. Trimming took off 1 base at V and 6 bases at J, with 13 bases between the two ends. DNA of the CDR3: TGTGCCAGCAGCTTAGTGGACGGTCTTTCCGAGCAGTACTTC. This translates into CASSLVDGLSEQYF.

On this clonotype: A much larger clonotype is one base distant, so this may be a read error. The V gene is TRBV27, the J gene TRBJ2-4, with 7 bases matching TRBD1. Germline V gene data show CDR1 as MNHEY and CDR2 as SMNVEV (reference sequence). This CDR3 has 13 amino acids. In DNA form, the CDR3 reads TGTGCCGGCAGTTCATCCCGACAGGGTGTGCAGTACTTC. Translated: CAGSSSRQGVQYF.

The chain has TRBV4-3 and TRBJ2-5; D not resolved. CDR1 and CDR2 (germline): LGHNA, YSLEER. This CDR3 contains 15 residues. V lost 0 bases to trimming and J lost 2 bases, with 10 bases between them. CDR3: CASSQDRTRQETQYF. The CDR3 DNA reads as TGCGCCAGCAGCCAAGATCGAACCCGACAAGAGACCCAGTACTTC.

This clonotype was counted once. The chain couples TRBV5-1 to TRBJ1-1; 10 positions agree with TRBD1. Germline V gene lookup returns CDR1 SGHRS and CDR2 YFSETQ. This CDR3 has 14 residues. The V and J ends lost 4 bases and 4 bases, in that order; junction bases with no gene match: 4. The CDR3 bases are TGCGCCAGCAGCGGAGGACAGGGGGTCACTGAAGCTTTCTTT. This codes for CASSGGQGVTEAFF. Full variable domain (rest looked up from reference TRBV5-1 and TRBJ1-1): KAGVTQTPRYLIKTRGQQVTLSCSPISGHRSVSWYQQTPGQGLQFLFEYFSETQRNKGNFPGRFSGRQFSNSRSEMNVSTLELGDSALYLCASSGGQGVTEAFFGQGTRLTVV.

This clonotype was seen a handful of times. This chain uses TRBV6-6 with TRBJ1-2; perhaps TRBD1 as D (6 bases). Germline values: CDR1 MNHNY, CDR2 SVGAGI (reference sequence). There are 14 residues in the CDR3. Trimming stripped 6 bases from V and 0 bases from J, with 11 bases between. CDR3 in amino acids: CASSRTVANYGYTF. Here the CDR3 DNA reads TGTGCCAGCAGCCGGACAGTCGCTAACTATGGCTACACCTTC.

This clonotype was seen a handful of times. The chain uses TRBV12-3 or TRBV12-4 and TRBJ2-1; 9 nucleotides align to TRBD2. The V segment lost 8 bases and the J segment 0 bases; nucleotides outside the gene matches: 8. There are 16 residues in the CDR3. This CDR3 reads CASSGSGGSSYNEQFF. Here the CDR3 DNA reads TGTGCCAGCTCCGGAAGCGGGGGGAGCTCCTACAATGAGCAGTTCTTC.